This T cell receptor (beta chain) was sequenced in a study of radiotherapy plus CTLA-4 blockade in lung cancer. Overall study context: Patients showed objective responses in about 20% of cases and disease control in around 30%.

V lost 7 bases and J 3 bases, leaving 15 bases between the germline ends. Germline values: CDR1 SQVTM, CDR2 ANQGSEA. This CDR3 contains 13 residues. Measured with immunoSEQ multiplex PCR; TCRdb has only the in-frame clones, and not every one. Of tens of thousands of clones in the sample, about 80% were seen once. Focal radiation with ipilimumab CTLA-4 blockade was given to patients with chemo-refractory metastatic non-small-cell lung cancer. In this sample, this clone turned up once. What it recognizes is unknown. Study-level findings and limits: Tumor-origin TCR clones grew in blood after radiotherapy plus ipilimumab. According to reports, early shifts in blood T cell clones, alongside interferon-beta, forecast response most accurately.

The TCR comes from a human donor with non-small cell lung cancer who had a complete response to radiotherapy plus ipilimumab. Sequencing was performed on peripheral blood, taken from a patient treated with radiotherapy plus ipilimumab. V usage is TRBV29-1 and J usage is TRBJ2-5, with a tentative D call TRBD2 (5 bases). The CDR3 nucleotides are TGCAGCGCCTACCGGGCAGCGGAAGAGACCCAGTACTTC. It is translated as CSAYRAAEETQYF.